This passage covers 29 T cell receptor beta chains from one sample sequenced in a study of radiotherapy plus CTLA-4 blockade in lung cancer (dated by TCRdb to the late 2010s). The library was built by means of the immunoSEQ multiplex PCR assay. TCRdb re-hosts the immuneACCESS table, in-frame sequences only. Its copies lack some clones; in the studies checked, an unresolved V gene accounts for under half of them, and the cause for the rest is not known. The sample contains tens of thousands of clones, around 70% of them found a single time. 4% of the sample comes from the top ten. This specimen consisted of peripheral blood, obtained from a patient treated with radiotherapy plus ipilimumab. The receptor source for this set is a human donor with non-small cell lung cancer who had stable disease on radiotherapy plus ipilimumab.

The rearrangement uses TRBV9 and TRBJ1-2; no definite D call. This CDR3 region has 15 residues. Between the trimmed V and J ends, which lost 4 bases and 0 bases, there was a span of 13 bases. Germline V gives CDR1 SGDLS, CDR2 YYNGEE. The CDR3 coding sequence is TGTGCCAGCAGCCCGAGCGGCAGCCCTAACTATGGCTACACCTTC. Translating gives CASSPSGSPNYGYTF.

The V and J genes are TRBV7-9 and TRBJ1-1, with D uncertain. Germline values: CDR1 SEHNR, CDR2 FQNEAQ (reference sequence). Trimming shortened V by 1 base and J by 0 bases, and 9 bases separated the two germline ends. The length of the CDR3 is 15 residues. The CDR3 DNA is TGTGCCAGCAGCTTAGGCCGGAGCTTGAACACTGAAGCTTTCTTT. Encoded protein: CASSLGRSLNTEAFF.

This clone has just a few counts. The chain carries TRBV28 and TRBJ1-2, with a tentative D call TRBD1 (5 bases). Germline V lookup: CDR1 MDHEN, CDR2 SYDVKM. Between the trimmed V and J ends, which lost 5 bases and 5 bases, there was a span of 12 bases. This CDR3 contains 13 residues. CDR3 sequence reads: CASSPPGRYGYTF. Here the CDR3 DNA reads TGTGCCAGCAGTCCTCCGGGACGGTATGGCTACACCTTC.

V usage is TRBV7-6 and J usage is TRBJ2-7, with TRBD1 identical over 9 bases. The CDR3 is 12 residues long. Germline-derived CDR1 and CDR2 are SGHVS and FNYEAQ. V shed 1 base and J 12 bases; nucleotides not matched to a gene: 4. The CDR3 DNA follows: TGTGCCAGCAGCTTAGGTGGGGACAGGGCGTACTTC. This encodes CASSLGGDRAYF.

This clone has just a few counts. The rearrangement uses TRBV6-5 and TRBJ1-2, with D possibly TRBD1 on 5 matching bases. V lost 5 bases, J lost 8 bases, and 12 bases lay in between. Germline lookup yields CDR1 MNHEY and CDR2 SVGAGI. The CDR3 extends over 12 amino acids. CDR3 bases: TGTGCCAGCAGTCCGGGGCCGCGAGGCTACACCTTC. It translates to CASSPGPRGYTF.

This clone was counted a few times. J is TRBJ2-1 and V is TRBV27; D is undetermined. This CDR3 region has 11 residues. Germline V gives CDR1 MNHEY, CDR2 SMNVEV (reference sequence). Trimming shortened V by 7 bases and J by 5 bases, and 6 bases separated the two germline ends. The CDR3 sequence: CASTQNNEQFF. DNA for the CDR3: TGTGCCAGCACCCAAAACAATGAGCAGTTCTTC.

The chain joins TRBV6-5 to TRBJ1-2, with D hard to call. The length of the CDR3 is 14 residues. Trimming took off 6 bases at V and 7 bases at J, with 18 bases between the two ends. Germline V CDR1 and CDR2: MNHEY, SVGAGI. The CDR3, as DNA: TGTGCCAGCAGCCCCCCCGGCTTTTATTCTGGCTACACCTTC. This translates into CASSPPGFYSGYTF.

This clone was seen a handful of times. V gene TRBV28 combines with J gene TRBJ1-5; D is unresolved. Trimming pared 7 bases from V and 8 bases from J, leaving 12 bases between. Germline values: CDR1 MDHEN, CDR2 SYDVKM. The CDR3 is 12 amino acids. In nucleotides, the CDR3 is TGTGCCAGCACCCTAGCTACGAAGCCCCAGCATTTT. Translation: CASTLATKPQHF. Variable domain in full (rest from reference TRBV28 and TRBJ1-5): DVKVTQSSRYLVKRTGEKVFLECVQDMDHENMFWYRQDPGLGLRLIYFSYDVKMKEKGDIPEGYSVSREKKERFSLILESASTNQTSMYLCASTLATKPQHFGDGTRLSIL.

This clone was recorded only once. The gene calls are TRBV19 and TRBJ2-1; 7 bases are shared with TRBD2. The CDR3 length is 18 residues. Germline CDR1 is LNHDA and CDR2 is SQIVND (reference sequence). V was pared by 1 base and J by 0 bases, with 9 bases of the junction left unmatched. Here the CDR3 reads CASSIVPLASGSYNEQFF. For the CDR3, the DNA is TGTGCCAGTAGTATAGTCCCATTGGCTAGCGGCTCCTACAATGAGCAGTTCTTC. The entire variable domain, with the rest obtained from reference TRBV19 and TRBJ2-1, is as follows: DGGITQSPKYLFRKEGQNVTLSCEQNLNHDAMYWYRQDPGQGLRLIYYSQIVNDFQKGDIAEGYSVSREKKESFPLTVTSAQKNPTAFYLCASSIVPLASGSYNEQFFGPGTRLTVL.

Note on this clone: Other DNA variants within this sample encode the same CDR3. This chain joins TRBV2 and TRBJ1-2; D gene uncertain. The germline V gene encodes CDR1 SNHLY and CDR2 FYNNEI. The V end lost 0 bases, the J end lost 4 bases, and 6 bases lay between the germline ends. CDR3 length equals 13 residues. CDR3 in amino acids: CASSEAGTYGYTF. CDR3 nucleotide sequence: TGTGCCAGCAGTGAAGCTGGAACCTATGGCTACACCTTC.

The genes are TRBV12-5 and TRBJ1-1; maybe TRBD1 (5 bases). This CDR3 region has 12 residues. Germline V CDR1 and CDR2: LGHNT, FRNRAP. Trimming left V 6 bases short and J 5 bases short, with 10 bases between. Here the CDR3 reads CASGPGRTEAFF. CDR3 bases: TGTGCTAGTGGCCCGGGACGGACTGAAGCTTTCTTT.

The chain has TRBV6-1 and TRBJ1-4; no reliable D call. Between the trimmed V and J ends, which lost 6 bases and 7 bases, there was a span of 9 bases. This CDR3 is built from 12 residues. Germline CDR1 is MNHNS and CDR2 is SASEGT. CDR3 sequence (DNA): TGTGCCAGCAGGGACCGTTCTGAAAAACTGTTTTTT. This sequence encodes CASRDRSEKLFF.

This chain links TRBV7-2 with TRBJ2-3; D ambiguous. The CDR3 is 13 residues long. Germline V gene data show CDR1 as SGHTA and CDR2 as FQGNSA. Trimming pared 0 bases from V and 6 bases from J, leaving 7 bases between. CDR3 region: CASSLARRDTQYF. CDR3 nucleotide sequence: TGTGCCAGCAGCTTAGCACGCAGGGATACGCAGTATTTT.

Only a few counts were recorded for this clone. V gene TRBV11-3 combines with J gene TRBJ2-5; tentatively, D is TRBD1 or TRBD2 (6 bases each). This CDR3 is 13 amino acids long. Per germline, CDR1 SGHNT and CDR2 YENEEA. Trimming cost V 3 bases and J 5 bases, with 10 bases left between them. This chain's CDR3 is CASSLGGAETQYF. CDR3 nucleotide sequence: TGTGCCAGCAGCTTGGGGGGCGCGGAGACCCAGTACTTC. The full variable domain, its missing parts supplied by reference TRBV11-3 and TRBJ2-5, is EAGVVQSPRYKIIEKKQPVAFWCNPISGHNTLYWYLQNLGQGPELLIRYENEEAVDDSQLPKDRFSAERLKGVDSTLKIQPAELGDSAVYLCASSLGGAETQYFGPGTRLLVL.

This chain joins TRBV11-3 and TRBJ2-5, with 9 positions matching TRBD2. V lost 5 bases to trimming and J lost 2 bases; unmatched junction nucleotides: 18. Per the germline V gene, CDR1 is SGHNT and CDR2 is YENEEA. The CDR3 is 19 residues long. As DNA, the CDR3 is TGTGCCAGCAGCCACACCCGCCTGGCGGGAGGGCCAAGGCAAGAGACCCAGTACTTC. Protein: CASSHTRLAGGPRQETQYF.

The gene calls are TRBV9 and TRBJ2-2, with D perhaps matching TRBD1 or TRBD2 (7 bases each). The V and J ends lost 7 bases and 4 bases respectively, with 14 bases between them. The V gene's germline CDR1 is SGDLS and CDR2 YYNGEE. The CDR3 is made up of 14 amino acids. The CDR3 bases are TGTGCCAGCCAGGGGGGGAGTTCCACCGGGGAGCTGTTTTTT. It yields the protein CASQGGSSTGELFF.

The chain has TRBV7-6 and TRBJ2-2; D is ambiguous. V lost 0 bases and J 10 bases, leaving 9 bases between the germline ends. The CDR3 sequence is 13 residues long. Germline V gene sequence: CDR1 SGHVS, CDR2 FNYEAQ. CDR3 DNA sequence: TGTGCCAGCAGCTTAGCCCCTCCTCTGGAGCTGTTTTTT. Its protein product is CASSLAPPLELFF.

The rearrangement links TRBV6-6 to TRBJ1-5; 7 nucleotides agree with TRBD1. CDR1 is MNHNY and CDR2 is SVGAGI in the germline V gene (reference sequence). CDR3 size: 15 residues. The V gene end was trimmed by 5 bases and the J gene end by 11 bases; junction bases not matched to a gene: 15. CDR3 nucleotides: TGTGCCAGCAGTCAAGACAGGGAGCGTTCAACAGCCCAGCATTTT. Encoded protein: CASSQDRERSTAQHF.

V gene TRBV16 combines with J gene TRBJ2-7; D not certain. CDR1 and CDR2 from the germline V gene are KGHSY and FQNENV. V was shortened by 1 base and J by 5 bases, with 9 bases between the two germline ends. There are 13 residues in the CDR3. CDR3 loop: CASSQFPGDEQYF. CDR3 coding DNA: TGTGCCAGCAGCCAATTCCCCGGCGACGAGCAGTACTTC.

This chain joins TRBV11-2 and TRBJ2-7; 7 bases align to TRBD2. The V and J ends lost 2 bases and 3 bases, in that order; junction bases with no gene match: 1. Germline V gene lookup returns CDR1 SGHAT and CDR2 FQNNGV. CDR3 size: 13 residues. The CDR3 region has the DNA TGTGCCAGCAGCTTAATAGCGGGCTACGAGCAGTACTTC. Amino acids: CASSLIAGYEQYF.

The J gene is TRBJ2-3, the V gene TRBV7-2; D unclear. Germline assignment: CDR1 SGHTA and CDR2 FQGNSA. There are 13 residues in the CDR3. V lost 5 bases and J lost 1, with 7 bases in between. Here the CDR3 DNA reads TGTGCCAGCAGCCCAAGGGGCACAGATACGCAGTATTTT. Its translation is CASSPRGTDTQYF.

This clone was counted a single time. V is TRBV2 and J is TRBJ2-2; TRBD1 agrees at 9 bases. V trimming: 6 bases; J trimming: 5 bases; junction bases outside the gene matches: 7. The V gene's germline CDR1 is SNHLY and CDR2 FYNNEI. There are 15 residues in the CDR3. The CDR3 loop reads CASRRTGADTGELFF. In DNA form, the CDR3 reads TGTGCCAGCAGGCGGACAGGGGCGGATACCGGGGAGCTGTTTTTT.

The chain links TRBV10-3 to TRBJ2-7; 7 nucleotides line up with TRBD1. Trimming took 5 bases from V and 3 from J; bases not matched to a gene: 10. CDR3 length: 15 residues. In germline, CDR1 is ENHRY, CDR2 SYGVKD. In DNA, the CDR3 is TGTGCCATCAGTCAGGACAGGCGGAAGCTCTACGAGCAGTACTTC. It encodes CAISQDRRKLYEQYF.

The genes are TRBV7-9 and TRBJ2-2, with 12 bases fitting TRBD2. Germline V gene lookup returns CDR1 SEHNR and CDR2 FQNEAQ (reference sequence). This CDR3 contains 16 residues. Trimming at V came to 6 bases and at J to 7 bases, leaving 9 bases not matched to a gene. CDR3 DNA sequence: TGTGCCAGCAGGTCTAGCGGGAGGGCCCTGAGCGGGGAGCTGTTTTTT. Protein sequence: CASRSSGRALSGELFF.

DNA for the CDR3: TGTGCCAGCAGACCGTCGATAGCGGGAGTCTACGAGCAGTACTTC. This gives the protein CASRPSIAGVYEQYF. V is TRBV28 and J is TRBJ2-7; 9 positions agree with TRBD2. Trimming took 6 bases from V and 3 from J; bases not matched to a gene: 9. The CDR3 has 15 residues. Germline loops: CDR1 MDHEN, CDR2 SYDVKM.

The gene calls are TRBV7-9 and TRBJ2-7; unclear D gene. This CDR3 spans 16 amino acids. V gave up 2 bases and J gave up 1 base, with 15 bases separating them. Germline CDR1 is SEHNR and CDR2 is FQNEAQ (reference sequence). CDR3 sequence (DNA): TGTGCCAGCAGCTTACTTCCTTCCCCCCGTTCCTACGAGCAGTACTTC. This gives the protein CASSLLPSPRSYEQYF.

This chain links TRBV20-1 with TRBJ2-4; D may be TRBD2 (5 bases). CDR1 DFQATT and CDR2 SNEGSKA come from the germline V gene (reference sequence). Trimming left V 5 bases short and J 9 bases short, with 11 bases between. The CDR3 covers 11 residues. The CDR3 DNA sequence: TGCAGTGCTGGGGTTGCGGGCATTCAGTACTTC. This gives the protein CSAGVAGIQYF.

This clone was counted between two and nine times. J is TRBJ2-1 and V is TRBV7-2; D is unclear. The CDR3 length is 15 residues. Trimming left V 1 base short and J 7 bases short, with 14 bases between. Germline CDR1 SGHTA, CDR2 FQGNSA. The CDR3 is CASSLDFLQSNEQFF. For the CDR3, the DNA is TGTGCCAGCAGCTTAGATTTCCTCCAGTCGAATGAGCAGTTCTTC.

V gene TRBV5-4 combines with J gene TRBJ1-1; 7 bases fit TRBD1. The CDR3 consists of 15 residues. With V trimmed by 2 bases and J by 6 bases, 10 bases remained unmatched. Germline values: CDR1 SGHNT, CDR2 YYREEE (reference sequence). CDR3 nucleotides: TGTGCCAGCAGCTTAACCTCTTACAGGGGTGCTGAAGCTTTCTTT. This encodes CASSLTSYRGAEAFF. Full variable domain (outside the CDR3, taken from reference TRBV5-4 and TRBJ1-1): ETGVTQSPTHLIKTRGQQVTLRCSSQSGHNTVSWYQQALGQGPQFIFQYYREEENGRGNFPPRFSGLQFPNYSSELNVNALELDDSALYLCASSLTSYRGAEAFFGQGTRLTVV.